This entry lists 10 T cell receptor beta chains sequenced from one sample in a study of T cell responses to AZD1222 COVID-19 vaccine. Repertoires were generated with immunoSEQ multiplex PCR, while TCRdb's copy carries only in-frame clones and drops some. The table records approximately 130,000 clones, 90% to 95% of them present only once. The input for sequencing was peripheral blood, taken on day 0 of AZD1222 vaccination. These receptors came from an adult in good health.

This chain uses TRBV29-1 with TRBJ1-2; a possible D gene is TRBD1 (5 bases). This CDR3 spans 11 amino acids. Germline V CDR1 and CDR2: SQVTM, ANQGSEA. Deletions cut 4 bases from V and 8 bases from J, with 11 bases between. The CDR3 sequence is CSVGAEGGYTF. DNA of the CDR3: TGCAGCGTTGGCGCGGAGGGGGGCTACACCTTC.

The V and J genes are TRBV14 and TRBJ2-5, with D uncertain. The CDR3 is made up of 13 amino acids. The germline gives CDR1 SGHDN, CDR2 FVKESK. V was clipped by 2 bases and J by 2 bases, with 6 bases between them. The CDR3 DNA sequence: TGTGCCAGCAGCCAAACGGTACAAGAGACCCAGTACTTC. It yields the protein CASSQTVQETQYF.

The chain links TRBV2 to TRBJ2-1, with D possibly TRBD2 on 5 matching bases. From germline, CDR1 is SNHLY and CDR2 FYNNEI. The ends were cut back, 2 bases at V and 8 bases at J, with 7 bases in the middle. The length of the CDR3 is 12 residues. CDR3 nucleotide sequence: TGTGCCAGCAGTGAACTTAGCGATGAGCAGTTCTTC. Encoded protein: CASSELSDEQFF.

The chain links TRBV25-1 to TRBJ1-3; 7 positions agree with TRBD1. V gave up 5 bases and J gave up 0 bases; unmatched junction bases: 4. CDR1 MGHDK and CDR2 SYGVNS come from the germline V gene. There are 15 residues in the CDR3. The CDR3 sequence is CASSLQGISGNTIYF. CDR3 nucleotide sequence: TGTGCCAGCAGTTTACAGGGGATCTCTGGAAACACCATATATTTT.

The chain uses TRBV5-8 and TRBJ1-1; TRBD1 might be the D (5 bases). The CDR3 length is 14 residues. The V gene's germline CDR1 is SGHTS and CDR2 YDEGEE. Trimming stripped 2 bases from V and 3 bases from J, with 11 bases between. The CDR3 region is CASSFTGSDTEAFF. The CDR3 DNA reads TGTGCCAGCAGCTTCACAGGATCGGACACTGAAGCTTTCTTT.

Points on this clone: Germline is not matched at one junction end, which may reflect a read error. V is TRBV7-9 and J is TRBJ2-7; TRBD1 might be the D (6 bases). Germline CDR1 and CDR2: SEHNR and FQNEAQ (reference sequence). The CDR3 runs to 12 residues. The DNA for the CDR3 is TGTGCCAGCAGCCACTCGACGGGACACGTAAACTTC. This gives the protein CASSHSTGHVNF.

The chain couples TRBV29-1 to TRBJ1-1; D gene uncertain. V lost 0 bases and J 5 bases, leaving 7 bases between the germline ends. This CDR3 spans 12 amino acids. Per germline, CDR1 SQVTM and CDR2 ANQGSEA. The CDR3 loop reads CSVEEPMTEAFF. Here the CDR3 DNA reads TGCAGCGTTGAAGAGCCGATGACTGAAGCTTTCTTT. The entire variable domain, with the rest obtained from reference TRBV29-1 and TRBJ1-1, is as follows: SAVISQKPSRDICQRGTSLTIQCQVDSQVTMMFWYRQQPGQSLTLIATANQGSEATYESGFVIDKFPISRPNLTFSTLTVSNMSPEDSSIYLCSVEEPMTEAFFGQGTRLTVV.

V gene TRBV7-9 combines with J gene TRBJ2-7, with D unresolved. The V gene's germline CDR1 is SEHNR and CDR2 FQNEAQ (reference sequence). Trimming removed 5 bases from V and 6 bases from J, with 14 bases in between. The CDR3 consists of 13 residues. In DNA, the CDR3 is TGTGCCAGCAGCCCTTCGGCAGCCTTCGAGCAGTACTTC. Translation: CASSPSAAFEQYF.

V and J are TRBV27 and TRBJ2-1, with D perhaps TRBD2 (6 bases). Trimming took off 4 bases at V and 7 bases at J, with 17 bases between the two ends. From germline, CDR1 is MNHEY and CDR2 SMNVEV (reference sequence). The CDR3 is 15 residues long. The CDR3 is CASSSGLSVKNEQFF. CDR3 bases: TGTGCCAGCAGTTCGGGACTTTCTGTCAAAAATGAGCAGTTCTTC.

The rearrangement links TRBV5-8 to TRBJ1-1, with TRBD1 as a possible D gene (5 bases). Germline CDR1 SGHTS, CDR2 YDEGEE. The CDR3 is 13 amino acids. V lost 7 bases, J lost 1 base, and 11 bases lay in between. In DNA form, the CDR3 reads TGTGCCAGCTCTAGACAGCAGAACACTGAAGCTTTCTTT. This translates into CASSRQQNTEAFF.